What follows describes a single T cell receptor (beta chain). Its target antigen remains unknown. Per-nucleotide qualities are absent, and no much larger clonotype sits a single base away. The method was 5' RACE. The sample was run on an Illumina MiSeq. TCRdb applied fastp at Q25 and MiXCR to the public reads, then kept only in-frame beta chains. Entries are consolidated by CDR3 protein sequence, retaining the most common genes and DNA. The sample table lists around 64,000 distinct CDR3 sequences, approximately 16% of them with a count of one. Of the sample, 5.5% to 7% falls within the top ten clones. Relative to germline, V is missing 2 bases and J is missing 10 bases, with 8 bases of the junction outside any gene match. Reading from cysteine to phenylalanine, the CDR3 counts 14 amino acids. Left in the record is the CDR3 DNA by itself, 42 bases read in frame from the first base. Via the germline V gene (reference sequence), CDR1 is LGHDT and CDR2 YNNKEL.

These data originate in a study of HIV-infected patients and healthy controls (dated by TCRdb to 2014 to 2015). The sequence came from a human donor in good health. The V and J genes are TRBV3-1 and TRBJ2-1, with 7 bases in between that match TRBD1. Sequencing input: CD4+ T cells from blood. The CDR3 region: CASSQLPRQGEQFF. The DNA is TGTGCCAGCAGCCAACTCCCCCGACAGGGAGAGCAGTTCTTC.